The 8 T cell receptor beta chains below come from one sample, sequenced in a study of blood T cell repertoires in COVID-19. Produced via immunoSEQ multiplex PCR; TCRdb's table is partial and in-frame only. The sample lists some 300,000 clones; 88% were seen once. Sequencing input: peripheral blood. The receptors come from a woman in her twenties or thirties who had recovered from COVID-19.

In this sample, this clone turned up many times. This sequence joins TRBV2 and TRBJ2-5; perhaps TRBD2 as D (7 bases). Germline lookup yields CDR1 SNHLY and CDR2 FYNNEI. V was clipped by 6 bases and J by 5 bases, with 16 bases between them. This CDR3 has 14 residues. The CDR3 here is CASRWEGGIETQYF. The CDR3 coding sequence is TGTGCCAGCAGATGGGAGGGGGGGATTGAGACCCAGTACTTC.

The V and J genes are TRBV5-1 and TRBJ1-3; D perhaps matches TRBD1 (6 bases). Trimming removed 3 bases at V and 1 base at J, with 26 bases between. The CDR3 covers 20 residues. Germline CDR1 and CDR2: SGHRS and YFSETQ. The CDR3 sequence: CASSSQGLGRGPGSGNTIYF. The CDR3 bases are TGCGCCAGCAGCTCCCAGGGTCTGGGGCGGGGGCCCGGTTCTGGAAACACCATATATTTT.

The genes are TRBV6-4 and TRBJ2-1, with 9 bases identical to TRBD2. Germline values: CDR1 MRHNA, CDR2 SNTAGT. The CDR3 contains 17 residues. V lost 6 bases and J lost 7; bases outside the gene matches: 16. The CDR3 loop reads CASSLEASGVPNNEQFF. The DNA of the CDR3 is TGTGCCAGCAGCCTCGAGGCTAGCGGGGTCCCTAATAATGAGCAGTTCTTC.

CDR3 DNA sequence: TGTGCCAGCAGCCTGAGCCCCGCTTTCGCCGATGAGCAGTTCTTC. It translates to CASSLSPAFADEQFF. The V and J genes are TRBV7-9 and TRBJ2-1; no reliable D call. Germline CDR1 is SEHNR and CDR2 is FQNEAQ (reference sequence). The V and J ends lost 5 bases and 8 bases respectively, with 19 bases between them. CDR3 length: 15 residues.

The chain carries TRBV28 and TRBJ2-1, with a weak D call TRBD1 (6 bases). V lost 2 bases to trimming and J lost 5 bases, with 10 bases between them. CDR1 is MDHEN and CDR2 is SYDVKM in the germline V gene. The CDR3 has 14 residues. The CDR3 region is CASSLQGTNNEQFF. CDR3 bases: TGTGCCAGCAGTTTACAGGGGACCAACAATGAGCAGTTCTTC.

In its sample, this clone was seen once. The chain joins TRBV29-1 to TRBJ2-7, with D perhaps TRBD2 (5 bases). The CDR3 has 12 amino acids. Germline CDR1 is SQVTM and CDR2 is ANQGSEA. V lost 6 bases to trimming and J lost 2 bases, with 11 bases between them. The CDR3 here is CSVRRGPYEQYF. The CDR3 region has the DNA TGCAGCGTCCGAAGAGGGCCCTACGAGCAGTACTTC.

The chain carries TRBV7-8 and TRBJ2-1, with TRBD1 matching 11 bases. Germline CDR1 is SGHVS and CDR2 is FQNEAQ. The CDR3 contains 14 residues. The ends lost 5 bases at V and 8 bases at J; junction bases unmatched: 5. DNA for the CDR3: TGTGCCAGCAGCCGGGACAGGGGGAGGGATGAGCAGTTCTTC. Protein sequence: CASSRDRGRDEQFF.

The CDR3 bases are TGTGCCAGCAGCCCGACAGGGGGTCGCCAAGAGACCCAGTACTTC. This encodes CASSPTGGRQETQYF. J is TRBJ2-5 and V is TRBV27; 9 bases are a match to TRBD1. V shed 6 bases, J shed 1 base, and the junction held 6 bases outside the gene matches. The CDR3 sequence is 15 residues long. CDR1 and CDR2 from the germline V gene are MNHEY and SMNVEV (reference sequence).